This is a list of T cell receptor beta chains from one sample in a study of neurological immune-mediated disorders. TCRdb re-derived calls from the 5' RACE reads in MiXCR, one entry per CDR3 protein. This sample has some 48,000 distinct CDR3 sequences, with around 5.3% found just once. The sample was CD4+ T cells from blood. Receptors were obtained from a woman aged 18-35 years with multiple sclerosis. Both conserved end residues are part of each CDR3. The D gene is left open where the match is weak. Clone size, where shown, is once, few, many, or a class for clones that have expanded.

V	D	J	size	CDR3	DNA
TRBV5-1	.	TRBJ2-1	many	CASSLVLEYNEQFF	TGCGCCAGCAGCTTGGTACTAGAATACAATGAGCAGTTCTTC
TRBV4-3	.	TRBJ2-3	medium-sized	CASSQVGAGRDTQYF	TGCGCCAGCAGCCAAGTGGGGGCGGGGAGAGATACGCAGTATTTT
TRBV12-3/TRBV12-4	.	TRBJ2-3	many	CASSSTRRPDTQYF	TGTGCCAGCAGTTCGACTAGACGGCCAGATACGCAGTATTTT
TRBV11-2	.	TRBJ1-1	many	CASSFRRGNTEAFF	TGTGCCAGCAGCTTTCGAAGGGGGAACACTGAAGCTTTCTTT
TRBV7-2	.	TRBJ2-2	many	CASSLRQGRTGELFF	TGTGCCAGCAGCTTACGGCAGGGGCGGACCGGGGAGCTGTTTTTT
TRBV5-1	.	TRBJ2-5	many	CASSLSLIGETQYF	TGCGCCAGCAGCTTGTCCCTTATTGGAGAGACCCAGTACTTC
TRBV5-5	.	TRBJ2-3	many	CASIFLQGTDTQYF	TGTGCCAGCATTTTCCTTCAGGGCACAGATACGCAGTATTTT
TRBV2	.	TRBJ2-1	many	CASLREGEAYNEQFF	TGTGCCAGCCTACGAGAGGGGGAGGCCTACAATGAGCAGTTCTTC
TRBV6-1	.	TRBJ2-5	many	CATELRLEETQYF	TGTGCCACCGAACTCAGACTAGAAGAGACCCAGTACTTC
TRBV9	.	TRBJ2-5	.	CASSVDSRETQYF	TGTGCCAGCAGCGTCGACAGCCGCGAGACCCAGTACTTC
TRBV18	.	TRBJ2-1	many	CASSPSEYEQFF	TGTGCCAGCTCGCCGAGCGAGTATGAGCAGTTCTTC
TRBV7-9	.	TRBJ2-1	few	CASSSGTATYNEQFF	TGTGCCAGCAGCTCCGGGACCGCCACCTACAATGAGCAGTTCTTC
TRBV27	.	TRBJ1-1	.	CASSSLDRNTEAFF	TGTGCCAGCAGCAGCTTAGACAGGAACACTGAAGCTTTCTTT
TRBV20-1	.	TRBJ1-1	many	CSASHSNTEAFF	TGCAGTGCTAGTCACTCGAACACTGAAGCTTTCTTT
TRBV6-5	.	TRBJ2-2	.	CASSYYPGETNTGELFF	TGTGCCAGCAGTTACTACCCAGGAGAAACGAACACCGGAGAGCTGTTTTTT
TRBV24-1	TRBD1	TRBJ2-2	.	CATSEPGQDTGELFF	TGTGCCACCAGTGAACCTGGACAGGACACCGGGGAGCTGTTTTTT
TRBV6-5	.	TRBJ2-2	few	CASSYYRAGTGELFF	TGTGCCAGCAGTTACTACAGGGCAGGAACCGGGGAGCTGTTTTTT
TRBV7-9	TRBD1	TRBJ2-3	many	CASGRQGYTDTQYF	TGTGCCAGCGGAAGACAGGGGTACACAGATACGCAGTATTTT
TRBV20-1	.	TRBJ1-1	many	CSAKGHQPGDTEAFF	TGCAGTGCTAAGGGACACCAACCGGGGGACACTGAAGCTTTCTTT
TRBV15	.	TRBJ1-1	many	CATSRAGNTEAFF	TGTGCCACCAGCAGAGCAGGGAACACTGAAGCTTTCTTT
TRBV27	TRBD1	TRBJ1-1	many	CAREVHRTGGRTNTEAFF	TGTGCCAGAGAAGTTCATCGGACAGGGGGCAGAACGAACACTGAAGCTTTCTTT
TRBV29-1	.	TRBJ1-2	many	CSDVDGTNYGYTF	TGCAGCGACGTTGACGGGACGAACTATGGCTACACCTTC
TRBV28	.	TRBJ1-2	.	CASSLLHTNLWNYGYTF	TGTGCCAGCAGTTTACTGCACACCAATTTGTGGAACTATGGCTACACCTTC
TRBV28	TRBD1	TRBJ1-2	many	CASRAQGPRGYGYTF	TGTGCCAGCAGAGCACAGGGGCCGCGTGGCTATGGCTACACCTTC